This entry lists 18 T cell receptor beta chains sequenced from one sample in a study of cytomegalovirus exposure and HLA in healthy donors (dated by TCRdb to the late 2010s). Receptors were amplified or captured by the immunoSEQ multiplex PCR assay. For the multiplex PCR, a mixture combining 60 forward primers for TCR Vbeta segments and 13 reverse primers for TCR Jbeta segments was used. The table comes from immuneACCESS by way of TCRdb, which keeps in-frame sequences with V and J called. Part of the clones is missing from these tables; in studies checked, under half for an unresolved V gene and the rest for unknown reasons. Here the sample has about 110,000 clones; around three quarters occur a single time. The top ten clones comprise around 3% of the sample. Sample: PBMCs. These receptors were taken from a woman in her thirties or forties in good health and CMV-seronegative.

The chain recombines TRBV4-3 with TRBJ2-3; TRBD2 agrees at 7 bases. The J segment lost 0 bases and the V segment lost 2 bases, leaving 5 bases of the junction unmatched. The CDR3 is made up of 16 amino acids. CDR1 is LGHNA, CDR2 YSLEER, per germline. The CDR3 DNA reads as TGCGCCAGCAGCCAACTAGCGGTGGGAAGCACAGATACGCAGTATTTT. Its translation is CASSQLAVGSTDTQYF.

Note on this clone: Other DNA sequences in this specimen translate into the identical CDR3. The gene calls are TRBV30 and TRBJ2-3; tentative D call: TRBD2 (6 bases). Germline CDR1 reads GTSNPN; CDR2 reads SVGIG (reference sequence). The CDR3 contains 15 residues. Trimming stripped 3 bases from V and 1 base from J, with 14 bases between. CDR3: CAWSVGGDGTDTQYF. The CDR3 DNA is TGTGCCTGGAGCGTCGGGGGAGACGGCACAGATACGCAGTATTTT.

The chain combines TRBV9 with TRBJ2-6, with D unresolved. Deletions cut 3 bases from V and 1 base from J, with 8 bases between. CDR3 length: 15 residues. Germline CDR1 reads SGDLS; CDR2 reads YYNGEE. As DNA, the CDR3 is TGTGCCAGCAGCGCCGCCAGATCTGGGGCCAACGTCCTGACTTTC. As protein: CASSAARSGANVLTF. The variable domain in full, with the rest retrieved from reference TRBV9 and TRBJ2-6, is DSGVTQTPKHLITATGQRVTLRCSPRSGDLSVYWYQQSLDQGLQFLIQYYNGEERAKGNILERFSAQQFPDLHSELNLSSLELGDSALYFCASSAARSGANVLTFGAGSRLTVL.

The chain is built from TRBV18 and TRBJ1-4; TRBD1 matches at 9 bases. CDR1 KGHSH and CDR2 LQKENI come from the germline V gene. CDR3 size: 16 residues. Unmatched junction bases numbered 9, after V lost 5 bases and J lost 5 bases. The CDR3 nucleotides read TGTGCCAGCTCATCATCCGGGACAGGGATGAATGAAAAACTGTTTTTT. Amino acids: CASSSSGTGMNEKLFF.

The gene calls are TRBV15 and TRBJ1-5, with D possibly TRBD1 on 6 matching bases. Trimming pared 5 bases from V and 5 bases from J, leaving 10 bases between. Per the germline V gene, CDR1 is LNHNV and CDR2 is YYDKDF (reference sequence). There are 13 residues in the CDR3. The CDR3 sequence: CATSAGGYQPQHF. The CDR3 bases are TGTGCCACCAGCGCGGGGGGCTATCAGCCCCAGCATTTT.

V and J are TRBV19 and TRBJ1-2, with TRBD1 as a possible D gene (6 bases). CDR3 size: 12 residues. Germline V gene sequence: CDR1 LNHDA, CDR2 SQIVND (reference sequence). V was trimmed by 6 bases and J by 7 bases, leaving 12 bases between them. This chain's CDR3 is CASRIGQLGYTF. CDR3 coding DNA: TGTGCCAGTAGGATCGGACAGCTTGGCTACACCTTC.

This clone was counted a single time. The chain recombines TRBV5-1 with TRBJ2-3; 7 bases are shared with TRBD2. CDR1 is SGHRS and CDR2 is YFSETQ in the germline V gene. The CDR3 has 16 residues. V shed 4 bases, J shed 10 bases, and the junction held 18 bases outside the gene matches. CDR3 bases: TGCGCCAGCAGCCCAACGCTAGCGGTTAGAAGTAGTGCGCAGTATTTT. It translates to CASSPTLAVRSSAQYF.

This clone occurred once. The chain links TRBV4-3 to TRBJ2-7; 7 bases align to TRBD1. With V trimmed by 1 base and J by 2 bases, 2 bases remained unmatched. This CDR3 spans 14 amino acids. Germline V gene sequence: CDR1 LGHNA, CDR2 YSLEER. The CDR3 spells CASSQGQGAYEQYF. Here the CDR3 DNA reads TGCGCCAGCAGCCAAGGACAGGGCGCCTACGAGCAGTACTTC.

The chain couples TRBV15 to TRBJ2-3; 7 bases match TRBD1. The J segment lost 4 bases and the V segment lost 3 bases, leaving 4 bases of the junction unmatched. Germline CDR1 and CDR2: LNHNV and YYDKDF (reference sequence). The CDR3 contains 14 residues. The CDR3: CATSRETGADTQYF. CDR3 bases: TGTGCCACCAGCAGGGAAACAGGGGCAGATACGCAGTATTTT.

There are a few counts of this clone. The V call is TRBV9, the J call TRBJ2-6; D gene unclear. Trimming took 1 base from V and 4 from J, leaving 9 bases between them. Germline values: CDR1 SGDLS, CDR2 YYNGEE. This CDR3 contains 15 residues. CDR3 bases: TGTGCCAGCAGCGTATCCCTTTCCGGGGCCAACGTCCTGACTTTC. As protein: CASSVSLSGANVLTF.

V and J are TRBV30 and TRBJ2-3; the D is unclear. Looked up from germline, CDR1 is GTSNPN and CDR2 is SVGIG (reference sequence). V lost 0 bases and J lost 6, with 16 bases in between. This CDR3 has 15 residues. As DNA, the CDR3 is TGTGCCTGGAGTGTTTTATCGGGTGACGCGGATACGCAGTATTTT. This encodes CAWSVLSGDADTQYF.

This clone was counted between two and nine times. The rearrangement uses TRBV19 and TRBJ2-1; D is possibly TRBD1 (6 bases). The CDR3 covers 16 residues. Trimming shortened V by 5 bases and J by 2 bases, and 16 bases separated the two germline ends. Germline assignment: CDR1 LNHDA and CDR2 SQIVND (reference sequence). CDR3 sequence reads: CASSVRGAGAYNEQFF. The DNA of the CDR3 is TGTGCCAGTAGTGTTAGGGGAGCAGGGGCCTACAATGAGCAGTTCTTC.

This rearrangement joins TRBV10-2 to TRBJ2-1; TRBD2 is a possible D gene (6 bases). V lost 6 bases and J 5 bases, leaving 17 bases between the germline ends. Germline V lookup: CDR1 WSHSY, CDR2 SAAADI. The CDR3 sequence is 15 residues long. The CDR3: CASRTDGSRHNEQFF. The CDR3 region has the DNA TGCGCCAGCAGAACAGACGGGAGTCGCCACAATGAGCAGTTCTTC.

This chain uses TRBV7-9 with TRBJ1-4, with TRBD1 matching over 12 bases. The CDR3 sequence is 17 residues long. V was pared by 5 bases and J by 2 bases, with 6 bases of the junction left unmatched. Per germline, CDR1 SEHNR and CDR2 FQNEAQ (reference sequence). The CDR3 DNA reads as TGTGCCAGCAGCCCTGGGACAGGGGGCGTGACTAATGAAAAACTGTTTTTT. Its translation: CASSPGTGGVTNEKLFF.

The V gene is TRBV28, the J gene TRBJ2-7; 8 bases map to TRBD1. Germline assignment: CDR1 MDHEN and CDR2 SYDVKM. This CDR3 has 15 amino acids. Losses at the gene ends were 2 bases for V and 3 bases for J; bases not matched to a gene: 6. The CDR3 nucleotides are TGTGCCAGCAGTTTAGTTGGGACAGGTTACTACGAGCAGTACTTC. Its protein product is CASSLVGTGYYEQYF.

V usage is TRBV6-6 and J usage is TRBJ2-7; TRBD1 might be the D (6 bases). The germline gives CDR1 MNHNY, CDR2 SVGAGI (reference sequence). V was pared by 4 bases and J by 3 bases, with 7 bases between. The CDR3 covers 12 residues. CDR3 region: CASSWTVYEQYF. Written as DNA, the CDR3 is TGTGCCAGCAGTTGGACAGTCTACGAGCAGTACTTC.

The count of this clone is one. The V and J genes are TRBV5-6 and TRBJ1-2; 9 bases are shared with TRBD1. The germline V gene has CDR1 SGHDT and CDR2 YYEEEE. This CDR3 is 13 amino acids long. Trimming cost V 4 bases and J 10 bases; bases outside gene matches: 8. The CDR3 sequence is CASSRPGQGIYTF. CDR3 DNA sequence: TGTGCCAGCAGCCGACCGGGACAGGGAATCTACACCTTC.

This clone was counted a few times. This chain uses TRBV30 with TRBJ2-7, with 9 bases aligning to TRBD1. V dropped 2 bases and J dropped 0; count of bases not matched to a gene: 11. The CDR3 is 17 amino acids. The germline CDR1 and CDR2 sequences are GTSNPN and SVGIG (reference sequence). As DNA, the CDR3 is TGTGCCTGGAGTAGGAGAGCCGGGACAGGGAGCTCCTACGAGCAGTACTTC. Protein sequence: CAWSRRAGTGSSYEQYF.